Each of the 3 T cell receptor beta chains below was sequenced from the same sample in a study of blood T cell repertoires in COVID-19. Libraries were prepared by immunoSEQ multiplex PCR; TCRdb keeps only in-frame clonotypes and omits some of them. This sample has approximately 240,000 clones; approximately 83% occur once, and the top ten carry about 2.1%. The material sequenced was peripheral blood. The source of these receptors is a woman aged 60-75 years with acute or convalescent COVID-19.

V and J are TRBV18 and TRBJ1-1; 8 bases map to TRBD1. CDR1 KGHSH and CDR2 LQKENI come from the germline V gene. The V and J ends lost 4 bases and 5 bases, in that order; junction bases with no gene match: 6. This CDR3 has 14 amino acids. CDR3 in DNA: TGTGCCAGCTCACTGGCAGGGGGCGGAACTGAAGCTTTCTTT. Translation: CASSLAGGGTEAFF.

In its sample, this clone was seen many times. The rearrangement links TRBV7-9 to TRBJ2-1; 7 bases are shared with TRBD2. V gave up 8 bases and J gave up 4 bases; unmatched junction bases: 11. Germline V CDR1 and CDR2: SEHNR, FQNEAQ (reference sequence). There are 15 residues in the CDR3. CDR3: CASHSGRGKYNEQFF. DNA of the CDR3: TGTGCCAGCCACAGTGGGCGGGGGAAATACAATGAGCAGTTCTTC.

V usage is TRBV11-2 and J usage is TRBJ2-3; D gene unclear. There are 13 residues in the CDR3. Germline V gives CDR1 SGHAT, CDR2 FQNNGV. Trimming pared 4 bases from V and 0 bases from J, leaving 5 bases between. In nucleotides, the CDR3 is TGTGCCAGCAGCTCCAAAAGCACAGATACGCAGTATTTT. This gives the protein CASSSKSTDTQYF.